This T cell receptor beta chain stems from a study of blood T cells in healthy people across ages. Study results and limitations: No one knew whether donors had CMV, which possibly confounded expanded clonotype changes.

This clonotype was seen a single time. No antigen is known for it. Germline CDR1 is SGHTA and CDR2 is FQGNSA. V lost 7 bases to trimming and J lost 5 bases, with 20 bases between them. The CDR3 is 15 amino acids. Sample donors were healthy Caucasian individuals that came from Russia, aged about 6 to 100. Isolated per sample were at least 7 million PBMCs. A J-beta primer mix and a sample-barcoded 5' primer were used in a second PCR of about 7 to 12 cycles. One entry per CDR3 protein, called by TCRdb with MiXCR from the 5' RACE reads. This table has almost 550,000 distinct CDR3 sequences, approximately 25% appearing once. The same sample was also studied in work on T cells of mothers and their children.

The chain has TRBV7-2 and TRBJ1-1; TRBD1 might be the D (6 bases). The TCR was taken from a boy aged 5-17 years in good health. Material: blood. The CDR3 DNA reads as TGTGCCAGCACCAAAGCTCGGGGGCAACGTACTGAAGCTTTCTTT. Protein sequence: CASTKARGQRTEAFF.